These T cell receptor beta chains were read from a single sample in a study of blood T cell repertoires in COVID-19. The data were produced by immunoSEQ multiplex PCR, yet TCRdb's version contains in-frame clones alone and is incomplete. Altogether 75,000 to 95,000 clones are present, about 71% being singletons, with the ten largest covering around 23%. Sequencing used peripheral blood. The source is a woman aged 55-70 years in a cohort sampled during active or convalescent COVID-19. Both conserved end residues are part of each CDR3. The order of the fields is D gene, J gene, clone size, CDR3 length, V gene, CDR3 DNA, CDR3 protein. D genes are given only for firm matches. Not every row has a clone size; where given, it reads once, few, many or a size class.

>NA|TRBJ2-3|NA|14|TRBV5-6
TGTGCCAGCAGCCCCATGGGGCGAGGAGATACGCAGTATTTT
CASSPMGRGDTQYF
>NA|TRBJ1-5|NA|14|TRBV4-2
TGTGCCAGCAGCCCACAGGAGATCAATCAGCCCCAGCATTTT
CASSPQEINQPQHF
>TRBD2|TRBJ2-3|NA|15|TRBV7-6
TGTGCCAGCAGCTTAGGCGGGGGGCGCACAGATACGCAGTATTTT
CASSLGGGRTDTQYF
>TRBD1|TRBJ2-3|few|15|TRBV6-5
TGTGCCAGCAATCGACAGGGGGCTCGGTTGGATACGCAGTATTTT
CASNRQGARLDTQYF
>TRBD2|TRBJ2-5|NA|14|TRBV6-2/TRBV6-3
TGTGCCAGCAGTGCTAGCGGGGGGGTAAAGACCCAGTACTTC
CASSASGGVKTQYF
>TRBD2|TRBJ2-7|NA|16|TRBV4-3
TGCGCCAGCAGCCAAGATATCCTAGCGGGGTCCTACGAGCAGTACTTC
CASSQDILAGSYEQYF
>NA|TRBJ1-2|few|13|TRBV28
TGTGCCAGCAGCCCAACAGGGCTCTATGGCTACACCTTC
CASSPTGLYGYTF
>NA|TRBJ1-6|NA|15|TRBV7-3
TGTGCCAGCAGCTTATCAGGGGTTAGGAATTCACCCCTCCACTTT
CASSLSGVRNSPLHF
>TRBD1|TRBJ1-1|NA|15|TRBV5-4
TGTGCCAGCAGCTTGGCCAGGGGGCTGAACACTGAAGCTTTCTTT
CASSLARGLNTEAFF
>NA|TRBJ2-1|NA|13|TRBV29-1
TGCAGCGTTTCCCCTGCAGGGTACAATGAGCAGTTCTTC
CSVSPAGYNEQFF